This T cell receptor beta chain derives from a study of beta chain features in type 1 diabetes. Reverse transcription of all isolated RNA meant that expressed TCRB transcripts were sequenced. TCRdb keeps only in-frame clones here, not all; method: immunoSEQ multiplex PCR. The sample lists some 360,000 clones; roughly a tenth were seen once. About this clone itself: Its target is unknown.

Study results and limitations: When Type 1 diabetes patients were examined, their TCRB CDR3s proved moderately but significantly shorter in all four CD4+ subsets.

The CDR3 sequence is 16 residues long. V dropped 4 bases and J dropped 2; count of bases not matched to a gene: 4. Germline V gene sequence: CDR1 SGHAT, CDR2 FQNNGV. The V and J genes are TRBV11-2 and TRBJ2-3; 12 bases are shared with TRBD2. The sequenced sample consisted of central memory CD4+ T cells from blood. The TCR originated in a man aged 30 to 39 with type 1 diabetes. CDR3 in amino acids: CASSSWTSGTTDTQYF. In DNA, the CDR3 is TGTGCCAGCAGCTCTTGGACTAGCGGGACCACAGATACGCAGTATTTT.